The TCR beta chain under discussion was sequenced for a study of T cell repertoires in cytomegalovirus infection. Turning to the study itself: CMV infection together with matching HLA type was indicated by public TCR beta signatures. General study findings and limits: Cumulative public TCR beta family frequency identified carriers of CMV plus the relevant HLA. CMV-specific HLA-C-restricted TCR beta clonotypes dominated the ex vivo response.

TCRdb independently ran MiXCR on the reads; one entry per CDR3 protein. Altogether about 250,000 distinct CDR3 sequences are present, about 18% being singletons, with the ten largest covering around 47%. The V gene's germline CDR1 is SGHTA and CDR2 FQGNSA. The V and J ends lost 5 bases and 10 bases respectively, with 15 bases between them. The CDR3 extends over 13 amino acids. In its sample, this clonotype was seen many times. Its specificity is unknown. Source material: CD8+ T cells from PBMCs. The J gene is TRBJ2-1, the V gene TRBV7-2; the D gene is possibly TRBD2 (5 bases). The TCR was taken from a human donor in good health (CMV status not recorded). Some clones in this sample may be carry-over from other donors' samples. The CDR3 reads CASSPDGVREQFF. Written as DNA, the CDR3 is TGTGCCAGCAGCCCCGACGGGGTCCGGGAGCAGTTCTTC.